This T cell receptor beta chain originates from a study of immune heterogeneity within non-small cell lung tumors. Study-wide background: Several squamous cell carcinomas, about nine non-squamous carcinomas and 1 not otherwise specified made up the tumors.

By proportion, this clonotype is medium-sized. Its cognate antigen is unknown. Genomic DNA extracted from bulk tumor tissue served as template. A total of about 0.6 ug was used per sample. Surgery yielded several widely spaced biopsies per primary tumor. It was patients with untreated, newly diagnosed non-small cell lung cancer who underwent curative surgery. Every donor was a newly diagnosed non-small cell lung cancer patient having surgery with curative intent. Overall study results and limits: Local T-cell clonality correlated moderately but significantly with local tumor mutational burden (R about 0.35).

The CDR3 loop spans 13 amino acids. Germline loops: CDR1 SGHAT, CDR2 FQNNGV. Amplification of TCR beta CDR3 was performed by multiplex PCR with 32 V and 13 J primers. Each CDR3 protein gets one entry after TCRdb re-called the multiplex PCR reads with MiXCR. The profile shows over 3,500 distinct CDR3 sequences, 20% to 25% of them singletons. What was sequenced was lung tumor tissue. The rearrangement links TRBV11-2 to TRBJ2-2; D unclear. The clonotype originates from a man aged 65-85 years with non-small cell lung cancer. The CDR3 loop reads CAVAVANTGELFF. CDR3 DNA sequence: TGTGCGGTGGCTGTAGCGAACACCGGGGAGCTGTTTTTT.